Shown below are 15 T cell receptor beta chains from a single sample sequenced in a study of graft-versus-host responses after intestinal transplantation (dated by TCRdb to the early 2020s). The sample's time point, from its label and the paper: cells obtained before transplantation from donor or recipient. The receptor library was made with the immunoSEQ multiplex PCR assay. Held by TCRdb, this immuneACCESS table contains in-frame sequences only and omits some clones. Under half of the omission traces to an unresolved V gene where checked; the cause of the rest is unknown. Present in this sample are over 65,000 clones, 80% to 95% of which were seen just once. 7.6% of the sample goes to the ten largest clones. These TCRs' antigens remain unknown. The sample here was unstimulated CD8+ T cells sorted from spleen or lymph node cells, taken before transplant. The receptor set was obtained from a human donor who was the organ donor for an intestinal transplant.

In nucleotides, the CDR3 is TGTGCCAGCAGTTCTTCCACGGGACTAGCGGGTATGTTCTTC. Protein product: CASSSSTGLAGMFF. This chain uses TRBV6-5 with TRBJ2-1, with 12 bases that match TRBD2. The junction had 10 bases not matched to a gene; V was cut back by 4 bases and J by 15 bases. The CDR3 runs 14 residues. The germline V gene encodes CDR1 MNHEY and CDR2 SVGAGI.

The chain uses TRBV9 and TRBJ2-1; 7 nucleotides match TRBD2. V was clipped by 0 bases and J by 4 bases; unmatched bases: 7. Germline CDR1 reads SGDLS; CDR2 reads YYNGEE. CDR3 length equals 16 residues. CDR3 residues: CASSVDPGGKYNEQFF. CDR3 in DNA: TGTGCCAGCAGCGTAGATCCGGGGGGAAAATACAATGAGCAGTTCTTC.

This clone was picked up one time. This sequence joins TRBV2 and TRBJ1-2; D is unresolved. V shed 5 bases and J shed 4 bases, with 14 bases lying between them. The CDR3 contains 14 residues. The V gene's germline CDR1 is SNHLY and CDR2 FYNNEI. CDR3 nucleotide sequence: TGTGCCAGCAGTATTCCGGGTTACTTCTATGGCTACACCTTC. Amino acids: CASSIPGYFYGYTF.

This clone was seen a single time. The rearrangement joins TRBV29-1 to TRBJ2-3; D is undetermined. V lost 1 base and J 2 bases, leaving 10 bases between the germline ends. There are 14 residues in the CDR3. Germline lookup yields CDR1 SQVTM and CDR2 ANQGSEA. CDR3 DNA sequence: TGCAGCGTTGAAGGGGTGGGGAACACAGATACGCAGTATTTT. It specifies CSVEGVGNTDTQYF.

In nucleotides, the CDR3 is TGTGCCAGCAGTTTTGGTGCTCCCAATAGCGGGAGAGTGGTTACGCAGTATTTT. Encoded protein: CASSFGAPNSGRVVTQYF. This chain joins TRBV27 and TRBJ2-3; 9 bases align to TRBD2. V gave up 3 bases and J gave up 8 bases; unmatched junction bases: 18. This CDR3 contains 18 residues. Germline V gene data show CDR1 as MNHEY and CDR2 as SMNVEV (reference sequence).

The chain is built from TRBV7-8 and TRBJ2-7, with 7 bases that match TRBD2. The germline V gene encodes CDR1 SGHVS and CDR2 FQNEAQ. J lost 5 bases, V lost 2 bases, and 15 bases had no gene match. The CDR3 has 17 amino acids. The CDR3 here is CASSLWPRGEGLNEQYF. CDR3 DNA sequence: TGTGCCAGCAGCTTATGGCCCCGGGGGGAGGGCCTCAACGAGCAGTACTTC. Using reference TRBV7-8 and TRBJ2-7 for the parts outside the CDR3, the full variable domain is GAGVSQSPRYKVAKRGQDVALRCDPISGHVSLFWYQQALGQGPEFLTYFQNEAQLDKSGLPSDRFFAERPEGSVSTLKIQRTQQEDSAVYLCASSLWPRGEGLNEQYFGPGTRLTVT.

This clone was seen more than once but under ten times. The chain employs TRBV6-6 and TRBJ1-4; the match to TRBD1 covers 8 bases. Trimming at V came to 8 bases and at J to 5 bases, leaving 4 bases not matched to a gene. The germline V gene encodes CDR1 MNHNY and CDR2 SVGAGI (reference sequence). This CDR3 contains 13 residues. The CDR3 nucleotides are TGTGCCAGCGCCGGGACAGGAAATGAAAAACTGTTTTTT. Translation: CASAGTGNEKLFF.

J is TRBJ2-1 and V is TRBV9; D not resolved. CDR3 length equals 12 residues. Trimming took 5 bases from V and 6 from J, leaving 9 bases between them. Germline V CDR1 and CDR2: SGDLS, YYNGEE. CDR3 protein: CASSAVPNEQFF. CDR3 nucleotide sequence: TGTGCCAGCAGTGCGGTCCCCAATGAGCAGTTCTTC.

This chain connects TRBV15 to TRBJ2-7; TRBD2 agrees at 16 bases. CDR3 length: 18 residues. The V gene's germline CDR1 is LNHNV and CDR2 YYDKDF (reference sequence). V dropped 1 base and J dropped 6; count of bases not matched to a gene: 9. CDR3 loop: CATSRARGLAGGQSEQYF. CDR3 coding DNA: TGTGCCACCAGCAGAGCTCGGGGACTAGCGGGGGGGCAATCCGAGCAGTACTTC.

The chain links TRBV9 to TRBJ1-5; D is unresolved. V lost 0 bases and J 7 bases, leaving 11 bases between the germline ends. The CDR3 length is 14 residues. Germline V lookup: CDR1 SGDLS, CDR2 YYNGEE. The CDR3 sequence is CASSVAEGGQPQHF. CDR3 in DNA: TGTGCCAGCAGCGTAGCAGAGGGTGGACAGCCCCAGCATTTT. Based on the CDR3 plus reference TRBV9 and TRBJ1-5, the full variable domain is DSGVTQTPKHLITATGQRVTLRCSPRSGDLSVYWYQQSLDQGLQFLIQYYNGEERAKGNILERFSAQQFPDLHSELNLSSLELGDSALYFCASSVAEGGQPQHFGDGTRLSIL.

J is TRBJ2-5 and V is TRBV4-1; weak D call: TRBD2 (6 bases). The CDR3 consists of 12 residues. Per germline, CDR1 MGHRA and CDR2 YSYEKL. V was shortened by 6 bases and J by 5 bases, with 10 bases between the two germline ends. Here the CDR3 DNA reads TGCGCCAGCAGGGACGGAGGGGAGACCCAGTACTTC. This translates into CASRDGGETQYF.

CDR3 region: CASSLDAPPVNTGELFF. CDR3 DNA: TGTGCCAGCAGCTTAGACGCACCGCCTGTGAACACCGGGGAGCTGTTTTTT. This chain uses TRBV11-2 with TRBJ2-2; the D is unclear. Germline V gene lookup returns CDR1 SGHAT and CDR2 FQNNGV. This CDR3 region has 17 residues. The V and J ends lost 0 bases and 1 base respectively, with 12 bases between them.

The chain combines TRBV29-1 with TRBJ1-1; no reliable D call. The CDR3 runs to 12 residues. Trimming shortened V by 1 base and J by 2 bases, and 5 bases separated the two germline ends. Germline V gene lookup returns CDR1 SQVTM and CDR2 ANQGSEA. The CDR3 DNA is TGCAGCGTTGAAGGGGTTAACACTGAAGCTTTCTTT. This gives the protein CSVEGVNTEAFF. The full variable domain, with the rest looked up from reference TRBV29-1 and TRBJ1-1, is SAVISQKPSRDICQRGTSLTIQCQVDSQVTMMFWYRQQPGQSLTLIATANQGSEATYESGFVIDKFPISRPNLTFSTLTVSNMSPEDSSIYLCSVEGVNTEAFFGQGTRLTVV.

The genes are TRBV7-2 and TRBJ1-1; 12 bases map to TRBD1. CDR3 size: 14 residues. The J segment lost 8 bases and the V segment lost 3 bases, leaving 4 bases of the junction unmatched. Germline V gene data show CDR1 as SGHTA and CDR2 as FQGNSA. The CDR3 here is CASSFGTGGAEAFF. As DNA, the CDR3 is TGTGCCAGCAGCTTCGGGACAGGGGGCGCGGAAGCTTTCTTT.

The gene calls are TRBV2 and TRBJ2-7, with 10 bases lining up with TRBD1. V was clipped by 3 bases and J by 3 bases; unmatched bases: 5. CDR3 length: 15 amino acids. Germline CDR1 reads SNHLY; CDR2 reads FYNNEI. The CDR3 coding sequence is TGTGCCAGCAGTGACGGGACAGGGGTCTACTACGAGCAGTACTTC. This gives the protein CASSDGTGVYYEQYF. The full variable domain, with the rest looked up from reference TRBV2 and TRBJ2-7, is EPEVTQTPSHQVTQMGQEVILRCVPISNHLYFYWYRQILGQKVEFLVSFYNNEISEKSEIFDDQFSVERPDGSNFTLKIRSTKLEDSAMYFCASSDGTGVYYEQYFGPGTRLTVT.